The sequence of this TCR beta chain was determined in a study of T cell repertoires in cytomegalovirus infection. On the study more broadly: Matching HLA type and CMV infection were both indicated by public TCR beta signatures. The study, taken as a whole, reports: What dominated the ex vivo response were HLA-C-restricted CMV-specific TCR beta clonotypes. The cumulative frequency of public TCR beta families identified carriers of CMV plus the relevant HLA.

TCRdb redid the calling of the reads with MiXCR, one entry per CDR3 protein. The sample lists 200,000 to 250,000 distinct CDR3 sequences, approximately 22% occurring once. This CDR3 spans 13 amino acids. With 5 bases removed from V and 3 bases from J, the gap between germline ends came to 8 bases. The germline gives CDR1 MGHDK, CDR2 SYGVNS. A remark on this clonotype: Its antigen remains unidentified.

The sequence was obtained from a human donor in good health (CMV status not recorded). Some clones in this sample may be carry-over from other donors' samples. The sequenced material came from CD8+ T cells from PBMCs. The chain carries TRBV25-1 and TRBJ1-5, with no clear D. The CDR3 region has the DNA TGTGCCAGCAGTATCGGAGACAATCAGCCCCAGCATTTT. Translation: CASSIGDNQPQHF.